The 6 T cell receptor beta chains below come from one sample, sequenced in a study of beta chain features in type 1 diabetes. Findings of the study overall: Among all four CD4+ subsets, Type 1 diabetes patients had TCRB CDR3s that were moderately but significantly shorter.

Antigens for these TCRs are unknown. The isolated RNA, all of it, was reverse transcribed, so expressed TCRB transcripts were what got sequenced. The table came from immunoSEQ multiplex PCR; TCRdb's copy has only in-frame clones and leaves some out. The table lists around 690,000 clones, approximately 13% of them singletons. Sequenced sample: naive CD4+ T cells from blood. Receptors originate from a man younger than 40 with type 1 diabetes.

A few counts support this clone. V is TRBV7-6 and J is TRBJ2-1; D is possibly TRBD2 (5 bases). CDR1 and CDR2 from the germline V gene are SGHVS and FNYEAQ. The CDR3 sequence is 14 residues long. With 5 bases removed from V and 6 bases from J, the gap between germline ends came to 14 bases. Here the CDR3 DNA reads TGTGCCAGCAGCCGGGAAACTCCCTCCAATGAGCAGTTCTTC. This sequence encodes CASSRETPSNEQFF. Using reference TRBV7-6 and TRBJ2-1 for the parts outside the CDR3, the full variable domain is GAGVSQSPRYKVTKRGQDVALRCDPISGHVSLYWYRQALGQGPEFLTYFNYEAQQDKSGLPNDRFSAERPEGSISTLTIQRTEQRDSAMYRCASSRETPSNEQFFGPGTRLTVL.

This sequence joins TRBV4-2 and TRBJ2-1; possibly TRBD2 for D (5 bases). V shed 4 bases and J shed 4 bases, with 20 bases lying between them. The CDR3 length is 17 residues. Per the germline V gene, CDR1 is LGHNA and CDR2 is YNFKEQ. This CDR3 is CASSRSRAGVNYNEQFF. CDR3 nucleotides: TGTGCCAGCAGCCGCTCCCGTGCGGGCGTTAATTACAATGAGCAGTTCTTC.

The chain links TRBV6-5 to TRBJ1-5; D is possibly TRBD1 (5 bases). This CDR3 comprises 14 residues. Germline CDR1 and CDR2: MNHEY and SVGAGI. Trimming removed 8 bases from V and 2 bases from J, with 13 bases in between. The CDR3 protein is CASGKGSGNQPQHF. CDR3 DNA sequence: TGTGCCAGCGGGAAGGGGAGCGGCAATCAGCCCCAGCATTTT.

In this sample, this clone turned up a few times. The V gene is TRBV7-9, the J gene TRBJ2-3, with TRBD2 matching over 8 bases. The CDR3 spans 16 residues. Germline V gene lookup returns CDR1 SEHNR and CDR2 FQNEAQ (reference sequence). V lost 5 bases, J lost 0 bases, and 7 bases stayed unmatched. CDR3 residues: CASSLTLAGSTDTQYF. The CDR3 nucleotides read TGTGCCAGCAGCCTTACTCTAGCGGGCAGCACAGATACGCAGTATTTT.

This sequence joins TRBV7-2 and TRBJ1-5, with D possibly matching TRBD1 (5 bases). Germline-derived CDR1 and CDR2 are SGHTA and FQGNSA. V was pared by 4 bases and J by 1 base, with 8 bases between. This CDR3 region has 14 residues. The CDR3 region is CASSSRDSNQPQHF. CDR3 sequence (DNA): TGTGCCAGCAGCTCTCGGGACAGCAATCAGCCCCAGCATTTT.

The V gene is TRBV11-3, the J gene TRBJ2-5, with D tentatively TRBD1 (5 bases). CDR1 and CDR2 from the germline V gene are SGHNT and YENEEA. The CDR3 consists of 15 residues. Deletions cut 2 bases from V and 3 bases from J, with 13 bases between. The CDR3 region is CASSLRRGTEETQYF. CDR3 coding DNA: TGTGCCAGCAGCTTACGAAGGGGCACCGAAGAGACCCAGTACTTC.